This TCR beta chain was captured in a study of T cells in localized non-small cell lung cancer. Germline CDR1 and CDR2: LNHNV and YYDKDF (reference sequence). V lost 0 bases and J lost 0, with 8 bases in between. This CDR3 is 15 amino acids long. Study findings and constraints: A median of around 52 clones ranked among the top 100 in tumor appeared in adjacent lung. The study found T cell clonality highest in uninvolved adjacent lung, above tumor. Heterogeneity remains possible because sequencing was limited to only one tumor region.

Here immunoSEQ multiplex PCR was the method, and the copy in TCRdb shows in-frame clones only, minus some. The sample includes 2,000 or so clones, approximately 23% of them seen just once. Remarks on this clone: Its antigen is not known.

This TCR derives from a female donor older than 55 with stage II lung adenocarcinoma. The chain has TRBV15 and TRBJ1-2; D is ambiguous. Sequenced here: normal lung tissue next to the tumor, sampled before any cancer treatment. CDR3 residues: CATSREVLSNYGYTF. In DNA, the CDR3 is TGTGCCACCAGCAGAGAAGTCCTTTCTAACTATGGCTACACCTTC.